This entry lists 25 T cell receptor beta chains sequenced from one sample in a study of immune evolution from preneoplasia to lung adenocarcinoma (dated by TCRdb to the early 2020s). The library was prepared using the immunoSEQ multiplex PCR assay. TCRdb limited this immuneACCESS table to in-frame rearrangements with V and J called. A share of clones is missing; checked studies link under half to unresolved V genes, and the rest is unexplained. This sample is represented by about 26,000 clones; about two thirds of them were singletons. The top ten clonotypes cover 5% to 7% of the sample. Source material: FFPE invasive lung adenocarcinoma tissue. This specimen's cell subset or site label, per the study, means: frankly invasive lung adenocarcinoma (ADC). Receptors were obtained from a person aged 55 to 75 with invasive lung adenocarcinoma. Some clones in this sample may be carry-over from other donors' samples.

This clone showed up just once. The chain couples TRBV7-3 to TRBJ2-1, with 12 nucleotides matching TRBD2. Germline V CDR1 and CDR2: SGHTA, FQGTGA. The CDR3 extends over 17 amino acids. Losses at the gene ends were 3 bases for V and 9 bases for J; bases not matched to a gene: 12. CDR3 sequence (DNA): TGTGCCAGCAGCTTGAGTTCTACTAGCGGGAGGCAGGGTGAGCAGTTCTTC. This sequence encodes CASSLSSTSGRQGEQFF.

The chain employs TRBV7-6 and TRBJ2-2; perhaps TRBD2 as D (6 bases). The CDR3 runs to 15 residues. CDR1 SGHVS and CDR2 FNYEAQ come from the germline V gene. Trimming stripped 5 bases from V and 1 base from J, with 11 bases between. DNA of the CDR3: TGTGCCAGCAGCCTGGGGCGGGAGAACACCGGGGAGCTGTTTTTT. Its translation is CASSLGRENTGELFF.

The CDR3 DNA reads TGTGCCAGCAGCGAAACGGCTAGCGGGAGAGTCAAAAACATTCAGTACTTC. Translated: CASSETASGRVKNIQYF. J is TRBJ2-4 and V is TRBV9; TRBD2 agrees at 10 bases. The CDR3 is 17 residues long. Unmatched junction bases numbered 9, after V lost 3 bases and J lost 3 bases. In germline, CDR1 is SGDLS, CDR2 YYNGEE.

The chain carries TRBV28 and TRBJ2-4; TRBD1 might be the D (6 bases). Between the trimmed V and J ends, which lost 4 bases and 7 bases, there was a span of 17 bases. Per germline, CDR1 MDHEN and CDR2 SYDVKM. The CDR3 totals 15 residues. In DNA, the CDR3 is TGTGCCAGCAGTTCAGGCACGCTTGGGGGCAACATTCAGTACTTC. Its translation is CASSSGTLGGNIQYF.

V usage is TRBV7-9 and J usage is TRBJ2-1; D call uncertain. Germline values: CDR1 SEHNR, CDR2 FQNEAQ (reference sequence). There are 11 residues in the CDR3. The V gene lost 1 base and the J gene lost 10 bases, with 5 bases spanning the gap. The CDR3 nucleotides read TGTGCCAGCAGCTTAGAGGGCGAGCAGTTCTTC. Its protein is CASSLEGEQFF.

The chain employs TRBV11-2 and TRBJ2-5; D might be TRBD1 or TRBD2, each matching 6 bases. CDR3 length: 16 amino acids. The germline CDR1 and CDR2 sequences are SGHAT and FQNNGV. V gave up 4 bases and J gave up 7 bases, with 22 bases separating them. CDR3 sequence: CASSSDATGARRTQYF. The CDR3 bases are TGTGCCAGCAGCTCCGACGCTACGGGGGCGCGCCGGACCCAGTACTTC. Filled out from reference TRBV11-2 and TRBJ2-5, the complete variable domain reads EAGVAQSPRYKIIEKRQSVAFWCNPISGHATLYWYQQILGQGPKLLIQFQNNGVVDDSQLPKDRFSAERLKGVDSTLKIQPAKLEDSAVYLCASSSDATGARRTQYFGPGTRLLVL.

The chain is built from TRBV7-2 and TRBJ1-1; no reliable D call. V lost 5 bases to trimming and J lost 4 bases, with 14 bases between them. Germline V gives CDR1 SGHTA, CDR2 FQGNSA. The CDR3 spans 14 residues. CDR3 amino acids: CASSLSAGVTEAFF. The CDR3 nucleotides are TGTGCCAGCAGCCTCTCCGCCGGGGTCACTGAAGCTTTCTTT.

The chain employs TRBV6-1 and TRBJ1-5; TRBD1 is a possible D gene (6 bases). Germline CDR1 is MNHNS and CDR2 is SASEGT. CDR3 length equals 13 residues. The V end lost 6 bases, the J end lost 5 bases, and 11 bases lay between the germline ends. The CDR3 DNA sequence: TGTGCCAGCAGCGAAAACAGGGATCAGCCCCAGCATTTT. Translated: CASSENRDQPQHF.

This clone was recorded only once. The V call is TRBV6-5, the J call TRBJ1-1; unclear D gene. The CDR3 runs 15 residues. Per germline, CDR1 MNHEY and CDR2 SVGAGI. V shed 7 bases and J shed 3 bases, with 18 bases lying between them. Written as DNA, the CDR3 is TGTGCCAGCAAAGCCTCTTCTCGGGGATACACTGAAGCTTTCTTT. It codes for CASKASSRGYTEAFF.

The chain uses TRBV9 and TRBJ2-3; D not resolved. The V gene lost 5 bases and the J gene lost 1 base, with 11 bases spanning the gap. The CDR3 is 14 amino acids. Germline lookup yields CDR1 SGDLS and CDR2 YYNGEE. CDR3 in amino acids: CASSRNWGTDTQYF. The CDR3 bases are TGTGCCAGCAGTCGTAATTGGGGCACAGATACGCAGTATTTT.

The rearrangement uses TRBV11-2 and TRBJ2-7; D not resolved. Germline assignment: CDR1 SGHAT and CDR2 FQNNGV. The CDR3 consists of 14 residues. The V end was cut by 4 bases, the J end by 3 bases, with 13 bases between. This CDR3 reads CASSSSGRYYEQYF. DNA of the CDR3: TGTGCCAGCAGCTCGTCAGGTCGCTACTACGAGCAGTACTTC.

The chain couples TRBV27 to TRBJ2-3; 7 bases align to TRBD2. CDR1 is MNHEY and CDR2 is SMNVEV in the germline V gene (reference sequence). V was clipped by 2 bases and J by 5 bases; unmatched bases: 10. There are 16 residues in the CDR3. The CDR3 region has the DNA TGTGCCAGCAGTTTAGTGGGAGGGCCCTCGAGAGATACGCAGTATTTT. Protein sequence: CASSLVGGPSRDTQYF.

This rearrangement joins TRBV10-3 to TRBJ2-3, with 8 bases lining up with TRBD2. The J segment lost 4 bases and the V segment lost 5 bases, leaving 2 bases of the junction unmatched. The CDR3 runs to 13 residues. Germline V gene lookup returns CDR1 ENHRY and CDR2 SYGVKD. The CDR3, as DNA: TGTGCCATCAGTAGCGGGAGATCAGATACGCAGTATTTT. The encoded protein is CAISSGRSDTQYF.

V gene TRBV5-5 combines with J gene TRBJ2-1; no definite D call. The CDR3 is 14 residues long. V was pared by 3 bases and J by 0 bases, with 7 bases between. Germline CDR1 SGHKS, CDR2 YYEKEE (reference sequence). The CDR3 DNA sequence: TGTGCCAGCAGCTCGAAAGGCTCCTACAATGAGCAGTTCTTC. Its translation: CASSSKGSYNEQFF.

This chain links TRBV5-6 with TRBJ2-3; unclear D gene. CDR1 is SGHDT and CDR2 is YYEEEE in the germline V gene. V was pared by 2 bases and J by 7 bases, with 8 bases between. The CDR3 has 12 residues. The CDR3 nucleotides are TGTGCCAGCAGCTTTAGCAAGAATACGCAGTATTTT. Translation gives CASSFSKNTQYF.

The rearrangement joins TRBV19 to TRBJ2-7; the D is unclear. CDR3 length: 15 residues. V was shortened by 3 bases and J by 0 bases, with 12 bases between the two germline ends. Germline lookup yields CDR1 LNHDA and CDR2 SQIVND (reference sequence). CDR3 DNA: TGTGCCAGTAGTATCAGTGGCAGAAGCTCCTACGAGCAGTACTTC. Amino acid sequence: CASSISGRSSYEQYF.

This rearrangement joins TRBV6-1 to TRBJ2-1; D tentatively fits TRBD1 or TRBD2 (5 bases each). Germline lookup yields CDR1 MNHNS and CDR2 SASEGT. CDR3 size: 16 residues. The germline V and J ends were trimmed by 4 bases and 7 bases, with 20 bases remaining between them. The CDR3 region has the DNA TGTGCCAGCAGTGTCTATGGACAATCGATAGCGAATGAGCAGTTCTTC. This sequence encodes CASSVYGQSIANEQFF.

The chain recombines TRBV19 with TRBJ2-2, with 11 positions matching TRBD1. Trimming took 1 base from V and 7 from J; bases not matched to a gene: 8. CDR1 LNHDA and CDR2 SQIVND come from the germline V gene (reference sequence). The CDR3 totals 17 residues. The CDR3 reads CASSIVGQGAGGGELFF. CDR3 DNA: TGTGCCAGTAGTATAGTCGGACAGGGGGCGGGTGGCGGGGAGCTGTTTTTT.

V gene TRBV28 combines with J gene TRBJ2-1; maybe TRBD2 (5 bases). Trimming took off 6 bases at V and 3 bases at J, with 18 bases between the two ends. This CDR3 contains 16 residues. Germline lookup yields CDR1 MDHEN and CDR2 SYDVKM. In DNA, the CDR3 is TGTGCCAGCAGCCACCCCCGGGATTTGGGCTACAATGAGCAGTTCTTC. Translation: CASSHPRDLGYNEQFF. The variable domain in full, completed from reference TRBV28 and TRBJ2-1, reads DVKVTQSSRYLVKRTGEKVFLECVQDMDHENMFWYRQDPGLGLRLIYFSYDVKMKEKGDIPEGYSVSREKKERFSLILESASTNQTSMYLCASSHPRDLGYNEQFFGPGTRLTVL.

The gene calls are TRBV5-1 and TRBJ1-1, with D uncertain. Germline CDR1 reads SGHRS; CDR2 reads YFSETQ. This CDR3 contains 13 residues. V was shortened by 1 base and J by 4 bases, with 8 bases between the two germline ends. DNA of the CDR3: TGCGCCAGCAGCTTGATGTCTGGCACTGAAGCTTTCTTT. This translates into CASSLMSGTEAFF. Drawing the rest from reference TRBV5-1 and TRBJ1-1, the complete variable domain is KAGVTQTPRYLIKTRGQQVTLSCSPISGHRSVSWYQQTPGQGLQFLFEYFSETQRNKGNFPGRFSGRQFSNSRSEMNVSTLELGDSALYLCASSLMSGTEAFFGQGTRLTVV.

By share, this clone ranks as medium-sized. The chain has TRBV7-9 and TRBJ2-3; 8 bases line up with TRBD1. Germline CDR1 SEHNR, CDR2 FQNEAQ (reference sequence). J lost 6 bases, V lost 7 bases, and 24 bases had no gene match. This CDR3 is built from 19 residues. CDR3 residues: CASIRDQSGDRLPIDTQYF. In nucleotides, the CDR3 is TGTGCCAGCATTCGAGACCAATCGGGGGACAGGCTTCCGATCGATACGCAGTATTTT.

V is TRBV7-9 and J is TRBJ1-4, with TRBD1 identical over 9 bases. The CDR3 is made up of 17 amino acids. V gave up 3 bases and J gave up 0 bases; unmatched junction bases: 5. Germline CDR1 is SEHNR and CDR2 is FQNEAQ (reference sequence). Written as DNA, the CDR3 is TGTGCCAGCAGCTTCGGGGACAGGGTTGCAACTAATGAAAAACTGTTTTTT. Translated, it gives CASSFGDRVATNEKLFF.

This clone was observed a few times. The chain links TRBV4-2 to TRBJ1-1; 7 bases line up with TRBD1. Germline CDR1 LGHNA, CDR2 YNFKEQ. Trimming took 3 bases from V and 1 from J; bases not matched to a gene: 8. The CDR3 consists of 16 residues. The CDR3 sequence is CASSHPTRQGNTEAFF. CDR3 bases: TGTGCCAGCAGCCATCCCACCCGACAGGGGAACACTGAAGCTTTCTTT.

This clone was observed a few times. The chain recombines TRBV9 with TRBJ1-1, with D maybe TRBD1 (5 bases). Germline V CDR1 and CDR2: SGDLS, YYNGEE. The V and J ends lost 4 bases and 0 bases respectively, with 19 bases between them. The CDR3 is made up of 17 amino acids. The CDR3 DNA reads TGTGCCAGCAGCAGAGAAGAAGGGGTCGGGTTGAACACTGAAGCTTTCTTT. This encodes CASSREEGVGLNTEAFF.

This clone came up a few times. The rearrangement joins TRBV19 to TRBJ2-7; D perhaps matches TRBD2 (5 bases). This CDR3 comprises 16 residues. Trimming cost V 1 base and J 0 bases, with 13 bases left between them. In germline, CDR1 is LNHDA, CDR2 SQIVND (reference sequence). CDR3 loop: CASSIGGGLSSYEQYF. CDR3 sequence (DNA): TGTGCCAGTAGTATAGGAGGCGGACTGAGCTCCTACGAGCAGTACTTC. The entire variable domain, with the rest obtained from reference TRBV19 and TRBJ2-7, is as follows: DGGITQSPKYLFRKEGQNVTLSCEQNLNHDAMYWYRQDPGQGLRLIYYSQIVNDFQKGDIAEGYSVSREKKESFPLTVTSAQKNPTAFYLCASSIGGGLSSYEQYFGPGTRLTVT.